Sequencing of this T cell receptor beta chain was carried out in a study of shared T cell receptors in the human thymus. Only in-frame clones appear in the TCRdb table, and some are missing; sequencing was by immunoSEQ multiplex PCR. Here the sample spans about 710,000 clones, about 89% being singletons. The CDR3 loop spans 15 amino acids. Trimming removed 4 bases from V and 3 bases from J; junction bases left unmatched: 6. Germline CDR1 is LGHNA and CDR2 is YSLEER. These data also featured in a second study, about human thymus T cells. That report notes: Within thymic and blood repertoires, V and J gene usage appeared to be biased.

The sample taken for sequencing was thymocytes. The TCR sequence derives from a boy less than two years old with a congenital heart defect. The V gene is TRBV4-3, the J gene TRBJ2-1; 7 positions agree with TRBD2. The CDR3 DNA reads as TGCGCCAGCAGCCGGTTAGCGGGTCGCTACAATGAGCAGTTCTTC. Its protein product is CASSRLAGRYNEQFF.